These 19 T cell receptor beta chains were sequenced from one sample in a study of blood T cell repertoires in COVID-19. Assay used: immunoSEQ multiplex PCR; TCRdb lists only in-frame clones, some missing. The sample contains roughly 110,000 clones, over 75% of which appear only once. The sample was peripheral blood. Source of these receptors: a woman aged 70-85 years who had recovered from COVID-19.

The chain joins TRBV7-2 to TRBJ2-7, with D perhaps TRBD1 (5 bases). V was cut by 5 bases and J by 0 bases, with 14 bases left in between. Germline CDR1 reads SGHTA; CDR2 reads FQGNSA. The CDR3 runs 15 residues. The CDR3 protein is CASSLRVASSYEQYF. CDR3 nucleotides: TGTGCCAGCAGCCTCAGGGTCGCGAGCTCCTACGAGCAGTACTTC.

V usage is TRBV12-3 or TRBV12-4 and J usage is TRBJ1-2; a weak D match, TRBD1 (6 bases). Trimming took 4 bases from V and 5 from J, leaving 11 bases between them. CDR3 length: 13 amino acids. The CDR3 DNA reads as TGTGCCAGCAGTTGGGGGGGCGGTTATGGCTACACCTTC. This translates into CASSWGGGYGYTF.

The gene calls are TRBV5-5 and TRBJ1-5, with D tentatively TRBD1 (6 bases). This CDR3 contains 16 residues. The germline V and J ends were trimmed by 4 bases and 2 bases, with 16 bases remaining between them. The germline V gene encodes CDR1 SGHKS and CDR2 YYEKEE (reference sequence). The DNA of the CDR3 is TGTGCCAGCAGCCTCTCTTCAGGGGCGCGCAATCAGCCCCAGCATTTT. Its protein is CASSLSSGARNQPQHF.

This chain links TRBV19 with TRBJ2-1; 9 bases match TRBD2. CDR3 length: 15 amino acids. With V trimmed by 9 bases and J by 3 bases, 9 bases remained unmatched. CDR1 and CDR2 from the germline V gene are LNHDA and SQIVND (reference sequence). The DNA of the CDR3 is TGTGCCAGCAGGGGACTAGCTGGGGGCTACAATGAGCAGTTCTTC. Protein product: CASRGLAGGYNEQFF.

This CDR3 reads CASSLAGPLYEQYF. DNA for the CDR3: TGTGCCAGCAGCTTAGCGGGGCCCTTATACGAGCAGTACTTC. The V call is TRBV7-9, the J call TRBJ2-7; tentatively, D is TRBD1 (5 bases). The germline V gene encodes CDR1 SEHNR and CDR2 FQNEAQ (reference sequence). The ends were cut back, 0 bases at V and 4 bases at J, with 10 bases in the middle. This CDR3 has 14 residues.

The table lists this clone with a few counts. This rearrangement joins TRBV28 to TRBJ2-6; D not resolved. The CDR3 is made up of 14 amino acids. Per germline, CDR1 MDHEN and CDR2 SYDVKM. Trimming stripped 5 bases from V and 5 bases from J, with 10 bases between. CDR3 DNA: TGTGCCAGCAGTCCCCCCTTCTGGGCCAACGTCCTGACTTTC. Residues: CASSPPFWANVLTF.

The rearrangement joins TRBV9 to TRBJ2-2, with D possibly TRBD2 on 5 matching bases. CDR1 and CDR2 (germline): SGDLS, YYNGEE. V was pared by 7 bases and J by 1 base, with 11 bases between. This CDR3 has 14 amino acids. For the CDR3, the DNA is TGTGCCAGCCAGGACTTCCTGAACACCGGGGAGCTGTTTTTT. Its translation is CASQDFLNTGELFF. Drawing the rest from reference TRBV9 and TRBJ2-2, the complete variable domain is DSGVTQTPKHLITATGQRVTLRCSPRSGDLSVYWYQQSLDQGLQFLIQYYNGEERAKGNILERFSAQQFPDLHSELNLSSLELGDSALYFCASQDFLNTGELFFGEGSRLTVL.

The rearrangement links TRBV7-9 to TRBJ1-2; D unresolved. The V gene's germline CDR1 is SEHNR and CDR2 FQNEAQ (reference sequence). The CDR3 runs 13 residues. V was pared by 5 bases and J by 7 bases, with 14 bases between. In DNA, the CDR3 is TGTGCCAGCAGCCTCGAGGCTCTGGCTGGCTACACCTTC. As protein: CASSLEALAGYTF.

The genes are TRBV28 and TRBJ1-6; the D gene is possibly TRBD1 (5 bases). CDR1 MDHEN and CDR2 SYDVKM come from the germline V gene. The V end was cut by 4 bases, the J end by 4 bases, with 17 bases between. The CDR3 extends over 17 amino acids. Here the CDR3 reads CASSYPVTGDYNSPLHF. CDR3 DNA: TGTGCCAGCAGTTACCCCGTGACGGGGGATTATAATTCACCCCTCCACTTT.

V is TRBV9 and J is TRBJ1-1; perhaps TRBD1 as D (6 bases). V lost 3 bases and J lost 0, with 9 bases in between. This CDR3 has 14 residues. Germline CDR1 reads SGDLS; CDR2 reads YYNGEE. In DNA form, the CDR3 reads TGTGCCAGCAGCGCCGACAGGATGAACACTGAAGCTTTCTTT. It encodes CASSADRMNTEAFF.

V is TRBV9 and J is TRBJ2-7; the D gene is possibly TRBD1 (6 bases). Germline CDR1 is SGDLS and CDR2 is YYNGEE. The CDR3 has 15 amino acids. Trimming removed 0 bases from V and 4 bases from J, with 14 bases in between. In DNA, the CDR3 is TGTGCCAGCAGCGTAGCAGGGGTATCGATGTACGAGCAGTACTTC. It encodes CASSVAGVSMYEQYF.

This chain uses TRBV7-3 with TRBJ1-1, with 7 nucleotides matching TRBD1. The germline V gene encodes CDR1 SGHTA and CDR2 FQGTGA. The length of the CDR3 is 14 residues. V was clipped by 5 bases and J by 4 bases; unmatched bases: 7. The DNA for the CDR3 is TGTGCCAGCAGCCTTTCAGGGGGTTCCACTGAAGCTTTCTTT. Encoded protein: CASSLSGGSTEAFF.

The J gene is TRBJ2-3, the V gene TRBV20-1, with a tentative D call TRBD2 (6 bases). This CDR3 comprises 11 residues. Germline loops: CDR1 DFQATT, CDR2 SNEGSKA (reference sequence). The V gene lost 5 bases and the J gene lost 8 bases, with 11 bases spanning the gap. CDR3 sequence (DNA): TGCAGTGCTGGCCCCGGGGGTACGCAGTATTTT. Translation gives CSAGPGGTQYF.

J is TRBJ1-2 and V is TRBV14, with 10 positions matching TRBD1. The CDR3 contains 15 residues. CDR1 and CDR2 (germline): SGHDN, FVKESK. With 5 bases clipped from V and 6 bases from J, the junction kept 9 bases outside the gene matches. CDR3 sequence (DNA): TGTGCCAGCAGCGGGACAGGGGAGTTTGTGGATGGCTACACCTTC. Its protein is CASSGTGEFVDGYTF.

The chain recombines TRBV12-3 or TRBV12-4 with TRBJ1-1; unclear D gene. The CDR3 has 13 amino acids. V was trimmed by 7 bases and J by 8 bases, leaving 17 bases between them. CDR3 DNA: TGTGCCAGCACCCGAAGGGAGGGCCCAGAAGCTTTCTTT. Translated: CASTRREGPEAFF.

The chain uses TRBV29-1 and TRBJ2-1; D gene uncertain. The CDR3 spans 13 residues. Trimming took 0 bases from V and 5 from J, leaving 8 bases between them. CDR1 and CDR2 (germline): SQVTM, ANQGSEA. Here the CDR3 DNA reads TGCAGCGTTGAAGATCCTGTCCACAATGAGCAGTTCTTC. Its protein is CSVEDPVHNEQFF.

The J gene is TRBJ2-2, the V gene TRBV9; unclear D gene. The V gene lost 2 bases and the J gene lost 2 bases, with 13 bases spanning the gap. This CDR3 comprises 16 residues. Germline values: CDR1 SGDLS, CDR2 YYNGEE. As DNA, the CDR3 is TGTGCCAGCAGCGTCTATACCAAAATCAACACCGGGGAGCTGTTTTTT. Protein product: CASSVYTKINTGELFF.

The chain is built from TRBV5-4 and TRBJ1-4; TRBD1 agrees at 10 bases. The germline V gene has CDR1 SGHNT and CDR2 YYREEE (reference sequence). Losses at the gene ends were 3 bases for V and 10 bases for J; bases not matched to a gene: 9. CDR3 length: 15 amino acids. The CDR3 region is CASSSSGTGAGKLFF. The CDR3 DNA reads TGTGCCAGCAGCTCCTCCGGGACAGGGGCTGGAAAACTGTTTTTT.

The CDR3 DNA is TGTGCCAGAAGCTGCGACAGGGGGCACGAGCAGTACTTC. Its protein is CARSCDRGHEQYF. V gene TRBV7-5 combines with J gene TRBJ2-7; the table calls TRBD1, which could not be checked here. TRBV7-5 is recorded as a pseudogene. This CDR3 has 13 residues.